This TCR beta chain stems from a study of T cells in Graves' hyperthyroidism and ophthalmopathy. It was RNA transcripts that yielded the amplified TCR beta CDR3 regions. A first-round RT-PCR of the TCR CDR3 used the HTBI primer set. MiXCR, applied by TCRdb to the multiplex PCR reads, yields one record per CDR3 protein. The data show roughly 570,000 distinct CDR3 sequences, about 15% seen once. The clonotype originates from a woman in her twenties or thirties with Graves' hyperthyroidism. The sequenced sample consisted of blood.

The chain's CDR3 is CATSRGLSGRGSYNEQFF. DNA of the CDR3: TGTGCCACCAGCAGAGGGTTGAGCGGGAGAGGTTCCTACAATGAGCAGTTCTTC. The gene calls are TRBV15 and TRBJ2-1, with TRBD2 matching over 8 bases. Germline V gene sequence: CDR1 LNHNV, CDR2 YYDKDF (reference sequence). The CDR3 covers 18 residues. J lost 1 base, V lost 1 base, and 9 bases had no gene match.